A single TCR beta chain is shown here with its context. Its antigen is unknown. This sample stems from a study of graft-versus-host responses after intestinal transplantation. Findings of the study overall: Declining HvG levels early post-transplant were linked to peak circulating GvH clone levels. GvH clones were found in recipient marrow; some appeared first in ileum or blood.

The data were produced by immunoSEQ multiplex PCR, yet TCRdb's version contains in-frame clones alone and is incomplete. The sample carries about 86,000 clones, roughly nine tenths recorded once. This CDR3 region has 16 residues. V dropped 1 base and J dropped 9; count of bases not matched to a gene: 10. In germline, CDR1 is MGHRA, CDR2 YSYEKL. This specimen consisted of unstimulated CD8+ T cells sorted from spleen or lymph node cells, obtained before intestinal transplant. The receptor was isolated from a human donor who received an intestinal transplant. The V call is TRBV4-1, the J call TRBJ2-1; 9 positions agree with TRBD1. The CDR3 DNA sequence: TGCGCCAGCAGCCAAGTTGGTCGACAGGGGGTTACTGAGCAGTTCTTC. Its protein is CASSQVGRQGVTEQFF.